This T cell receptor beta chain was identified during a study of T cells in Graves' hyperthyroidism and ophthalmopathy. This clonotype was recorded many times. What was amplified from RNA transcripts were TCR beta CDR3 regions. First-round RT-PCR of the TCR CDR3 relied on the HTBI primer set. MiXCR, run by TCRdb on the multiplex PCR reads, gives a single entry per CDR3 protein. The table includes hundreds of thousands of distinct CDR3 sequences, around 15% detected once. This sequence originates from a man between 45 and 60 years old with Graves' ophthalmopathy. Source material: blood.

CDR3 bases: TGTGCCAGCAGTTTAGCGCGGGGCGGGAGCAGCTACGAGCAGTACTTC. Amino acid sequence: CASSLARGGSSYEQYF. The gene calls are TRBV12-3 or TRBV12-4 and TRBJ2-7, with 7 bases that match TRBD2. The junction had 8 bases not matched to a gene; V was cut back by 0 bases and J by 3 bases. The CDR3 covers 16 residues.